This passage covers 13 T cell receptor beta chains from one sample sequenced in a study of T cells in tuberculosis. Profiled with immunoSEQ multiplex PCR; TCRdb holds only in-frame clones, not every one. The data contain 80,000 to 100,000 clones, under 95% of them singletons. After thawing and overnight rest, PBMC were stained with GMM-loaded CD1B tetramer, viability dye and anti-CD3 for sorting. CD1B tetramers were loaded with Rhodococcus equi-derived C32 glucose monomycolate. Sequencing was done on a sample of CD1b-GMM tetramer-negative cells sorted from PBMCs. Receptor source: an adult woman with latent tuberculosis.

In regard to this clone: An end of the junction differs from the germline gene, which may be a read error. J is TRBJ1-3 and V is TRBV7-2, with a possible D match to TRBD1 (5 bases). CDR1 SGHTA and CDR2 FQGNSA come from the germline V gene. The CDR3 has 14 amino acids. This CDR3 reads CASSLKGLGTTIYF. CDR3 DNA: TGTGCCAGCAGCTTAAAGGGGCTTGGAACCACCATATATTTT.

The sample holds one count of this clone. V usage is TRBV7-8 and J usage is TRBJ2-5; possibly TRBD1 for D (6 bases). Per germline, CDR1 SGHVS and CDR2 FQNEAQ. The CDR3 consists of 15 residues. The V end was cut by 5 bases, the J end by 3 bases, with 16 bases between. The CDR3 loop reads CASSPQGQGKETQYF. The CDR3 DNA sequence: TGTGCCAGCAGCCCCCAGGGGCAGGGTAAAGAGACCCAGTACTTC.

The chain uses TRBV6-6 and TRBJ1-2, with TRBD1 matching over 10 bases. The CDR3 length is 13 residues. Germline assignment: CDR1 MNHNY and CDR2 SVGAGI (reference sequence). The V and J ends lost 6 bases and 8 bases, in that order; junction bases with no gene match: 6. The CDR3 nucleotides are TGTGCCAGCAGCACCGGACAGGGGGGCGGCTACACCTTC. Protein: CASSTGQGGGYTF.

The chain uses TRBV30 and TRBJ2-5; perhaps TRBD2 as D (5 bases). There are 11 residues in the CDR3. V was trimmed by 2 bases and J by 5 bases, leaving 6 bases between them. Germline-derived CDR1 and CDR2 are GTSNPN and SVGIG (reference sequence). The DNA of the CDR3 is TGTGCCTGGAGTCCGGGGGAGACCCAGTACTTC. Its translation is CAWSPGETQYF. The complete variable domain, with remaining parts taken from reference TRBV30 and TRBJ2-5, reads SQTIHQWPATLVQPVGSPLSLECTVEGTSNPNLYWYRQAAGRGLQLLFYSVGIGQISSEVPQNLSASRPQDRQFILSSKKLLLSDSGFYLCAWSPGETQYFGPGTRLLVL.

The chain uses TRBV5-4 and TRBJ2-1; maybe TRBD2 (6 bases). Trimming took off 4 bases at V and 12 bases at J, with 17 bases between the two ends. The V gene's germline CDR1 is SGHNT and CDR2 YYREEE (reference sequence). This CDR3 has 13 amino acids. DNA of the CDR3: TGTGCCAGCAGCGTCGGGACTCCTCAGGCGCAGTTCTTC. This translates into CASSVGTPQAQFF.

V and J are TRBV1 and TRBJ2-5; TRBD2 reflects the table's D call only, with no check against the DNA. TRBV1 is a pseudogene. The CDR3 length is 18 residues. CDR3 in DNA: TGCACCAGCAGCCAAGACCCCCACCCACTAGCGCACCAAGAGACCCAGTACTTC. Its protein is CTSSQDPHPLAHQETQYF.

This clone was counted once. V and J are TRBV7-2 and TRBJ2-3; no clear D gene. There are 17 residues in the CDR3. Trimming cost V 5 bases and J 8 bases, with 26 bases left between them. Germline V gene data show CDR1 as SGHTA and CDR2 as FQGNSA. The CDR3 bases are TGTGCCAGCAGCCAACGCCCTGGATCTCAAACTCAGGCTACGCAGTATTTT. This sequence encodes CASSQRPGSQTQATQYF.

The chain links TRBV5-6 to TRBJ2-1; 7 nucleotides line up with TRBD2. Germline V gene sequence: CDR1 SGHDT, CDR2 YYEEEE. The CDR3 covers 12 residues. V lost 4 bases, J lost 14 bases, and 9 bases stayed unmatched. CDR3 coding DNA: TGTGCCAGCAGCGAAAGGGGAGGGAGTAAGTTCTTC. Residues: CASSERGGSKFF. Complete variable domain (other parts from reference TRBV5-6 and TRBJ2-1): DAGVTQSPTHLIKTRGQQVTLRCSPKSGHDTVSWYQQALGQGPQFIFQYYEEEERQRGNFPDRFSGHQFPNYSSELNVNALLLGDSALYLCASSERGGSKFFGPGTRLTVL.

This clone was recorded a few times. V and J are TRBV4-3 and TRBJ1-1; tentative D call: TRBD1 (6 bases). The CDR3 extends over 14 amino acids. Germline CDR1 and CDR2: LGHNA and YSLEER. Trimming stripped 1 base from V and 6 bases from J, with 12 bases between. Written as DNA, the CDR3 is TGCGCCAGCAGCCAAGGCGTCAGGGGCTCTGAAGCTTTCTTT. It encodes CASSQGVRGSEAFF.

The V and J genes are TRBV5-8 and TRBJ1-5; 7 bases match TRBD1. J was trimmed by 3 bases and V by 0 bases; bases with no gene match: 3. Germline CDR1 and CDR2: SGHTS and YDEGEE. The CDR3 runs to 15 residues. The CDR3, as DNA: TGTGCCAGCAGCTTGGAGGGACAGACCAATCAGCCCCAGCATTTT. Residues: CASSLEGQTNQPQHF.

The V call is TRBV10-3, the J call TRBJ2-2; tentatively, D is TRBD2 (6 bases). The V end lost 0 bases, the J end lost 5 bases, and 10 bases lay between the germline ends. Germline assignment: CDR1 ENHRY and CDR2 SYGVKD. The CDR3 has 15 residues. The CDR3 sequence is CAISESTGRTGELFF. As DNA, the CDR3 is TGTGCCATCAGTGAGTCAACGGGGAGGACCGGGGAGCTGTTTTTT.

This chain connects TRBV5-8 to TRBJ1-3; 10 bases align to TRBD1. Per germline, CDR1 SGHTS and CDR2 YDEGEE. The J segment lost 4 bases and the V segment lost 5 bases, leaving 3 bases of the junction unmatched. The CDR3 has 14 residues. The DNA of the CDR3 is TGTGCCAGCAGGACAGGGGGCGAAGGAAACACCATATATTTT. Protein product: CASRTGGEGNTIYF.

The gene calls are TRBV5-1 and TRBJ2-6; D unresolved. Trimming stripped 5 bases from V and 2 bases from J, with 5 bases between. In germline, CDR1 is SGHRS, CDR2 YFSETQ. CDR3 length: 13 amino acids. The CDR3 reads CASRTTGANVLTF. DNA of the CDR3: TGCGCCAGCAGAACTACTGGGGCCAACGTCCTGACTTTC.